These 14 T cell receptor beta chains were sequenced from one sample in a study of control samples from healthy donors and cancer patients. The method was immunoSEQ multiplex PCR; TCRdb's version includes in-frame clones alone and lacks a portion of them. This table holds about 130,000 clones, about 90% found once. Sequences were obtained from blood. All receptors derive from a man aged 18-30 years in good health.

This clone was seen a single time. This chain uses TRBV6-1 with TRBJ1-1, with D unresolved. The V end lost 2 bases, the J end lost 5 bases, and 9 bases lay between the germline ends. CDR1 is MNHNS, CDR2 SASEGT, per germline. This CDR3 region has 13 residues. The CDR3 region has the DNA TGTGCCAGCAGTGAATCGGGGAGGACTGAAGCTTTCTTT. Translating gives CASSESGRTEAFF.

This chain links TRBV28 with TRBJ1-5; 9 bases match TRBD1. The length of the CDR3 is 13 residues. The trim removed 8 bases at V and 7 bases at J, leaving 6 bases unmatched. Germline CDR1 and CDR2: MDHEN and SYDVKM. CDR3 DNA: TGTGCCAGCTCCACAGGGGGCCGGCAGCCCCAGCATTTT. Translation: CASSTGGRQPQHF.

This chain links TRBV18 with TRBJ1-5; D is perhaps TRBD1 (5 bases). The germline CDR1 and CDR2 sequences are KGHSH and LQKENI. Between the trimmed V and J ends, which lost 6 bases and 0 bases, there was a span of 12 bases. This CDR3 is 15 amino acids long. For the CDR3, the DNA is TGTGCCAGCTCCCCCCCGGACAATAGCAATCAGCCCCAGCATTTT. This gives the protein CASSPPDNSNQPQHF.

The chain couples TRBV2 to TRBJ2-1, with 8 bases aligning to TRBD1. This CDR3 contains 16 residues. Germline V lookup: CDR1 SNHLY, CDR2 FYNNEI. The V and J ends lost 1 base and 1 base, in that order; junction bases with no gene match: 3. The CDR3: CASSEVRQGSYNEQFF. In DNA, the CDR3 is TGTGCCAGCAGTGAAGTTAGACAGGGGTCCTACAATGAGCAGTTCTTC.

The chain has TRBV10-2 and TRBJ1-5, with D unresolved. Trimming left V 6 bases short and J 3 bases short, with 9 bases between. The V gene's germline CDR1 is WSHSY and CDR2 SAAADI. This CDR3 comprises 13 residues. DNA for the CDR3: TGCGCCAGCAGCCAGTTCGACAATCAGCCCCAGCATTTT. It yields the protein CASSQFDNQPQHF.

The chain combines TRBV29-1 with TRBJ1-1; the D is unclear. CDR1 is SQVTM and CDR2 is ANQGSEA in the germline V gene. V lost 4 bases, J lost 4 bases, and 7 bases lay in between. CDR3 length: 11 residues. The DNA for the CDR3 is TGCAGCGTTGCGCGGGGCACTGAAGCTTTCTTT. Translated, it gives CSVARGTEAFF.

CDR3 region: CASKPDGASSYNEQFF. Here the CDR3 DNA reads TGTGCCAGCAAGCCCGACGGAGCGAGCTCCTACAATGAGCAGTTCTTC. V and J are TRBV9 and TRBJ2-1; no reliable D call. Trimming removed 6 bases at V and 0 bases at J, with 16 bases between. Germline assignment: CDR1 SGDLS and CDR2 YYNGEE. This CDR3 has 16 amino acids. Full variable domain (rest looked up from reference TRBV9 and TRBJ2-1): DSGVTQTPKHLITATGQRVTLRCSPRSGDLSVYWYQQSLDQGLQFLIQYYNGEERAKGNILERFSAQQFPDLHSELNLSSLELGDSALYFCASKPDGASSYNEQFFGPGTRLTVL.

The chain has TRBV9 and TRBJ1-2; TRBD1 agrees at 7 bases. With V trimmed by 3 bases and J by 8 bases, 4 bases remained unmatched. This CDR3 comprises 12 residues. CDR1 and CDR2 (germline): SGDLS, YYNGEE. For the CDR3, the DNA is TGTGCCAGCAGCGCACAGGGGAACGGCTACACCTTC. Amino acid sequence: CASSAQGNGYTF.

The rearrangement uses TRBV6-6 and TRBJ1-1, with D perhaps TRBD1 (6 bases). The germline CDR1 and CDR2 sequences are MNHNY and SVGAGI (reference sequence). V lost 5 bases and J 4 bases, leaving 14 bases between the germline ends. There are 14 residues in the CDR3. The CDR3 here is CASSNYRAPTEAFF. In nucleotides, the CDR3 is TGTGCCAGCAGTAACTACAGGGCCCCCACTGAAGCTTTCTTT.

The J gene is TRBJ2-2, the V gene TRBV2, with 7 bases matching TRBD1. With 4 bases clipped from V and 2 bases from J, the junction kept 1 base outside the gene matches. Germline V gives CDR1 SNHLY, CDR2 FYNNEI. The CDR3 loop spans 14 amino acids. CDR3 region: CASSGDRNTGELFF. CDR3 bases: TGTGCCAGCAGTGGGGACAGAAACACCGGGGAGCTGTTTTTT.

The chain uses TRBV6-5 and TRBJ2-7; D perhaps matches TRBD2 (6 bases). The germline CDR1 and CDR2 sequences are MNHEY and SVGAGI. CDR3 length equals 14 residues. V lost 6 bases and J lost 3, with 15 bases in between. The CDR3 sequence is CASSHRGAHYEQYF. CDR3 sequence (DNA): TGTGCCAGCAGCCATCGCGGGGCTCACTACGAGCAGTACTTC.

The CDR3 loop is CASSIVASHRDGYTF. CDR3 DNA: TGTGCCAGTAGTATAGTAGCGTCCCATCGGGATGGCTACACCTTC. The V call is TRBV19, the J call TRBJ1-2; D gene unclear. The germline V and J ends were trimmed by 1 base and 6 bases, with 15 bases remaining between them. CDR3 length: 15 amino acids. Germline V lookup: CDR1 LNHDA, CDR2 SQIVND (reference sequence). Variable domain in full (rest from reference TRBV19 and TRBJ1-2): DGGITQSPKYLFRKEGQNVTLSCEQNLNHDAMYWYRQDPGQGLRLIYYSQIVNDFQKGDIAEGYSVSREKKESFPLTVTSAQKNPTAFYLCASSIVASHRDGYTFGSGTRLTVV.

This chain connects TRBV2 to TRBJ2-2; 9 bases map to TRBD1. Germline CDR1 SNHLY, CDR2 FYNNEI. V was clipped by 5 bases and J by 1 base; unmatched bases: 5. The CDR3 runs to 16 residues. The CDR3 sequence: CASSSGTGWNTGELFF. For the CDR3, the DNA is TGTGCCAGCAGTTCCGGGACAGGGTGGAACACCGGGGAGCTGTTTTTT.

This clone occurred once. The gene calls are TRBV11-3 and TRBJ2-7, with TRBD2 matching over 15 bases. The CDR3 runs to 15 residues. The germline CDR1 and CDR2 sequences are SGHNT and YENEEA. V lost 5 bases and J lost 7; bases outside the gene matches: 6. The CDR3 loop reads CASSRGLAGGGEQYF. CDR3 nucleotide sequence: TGTGCCAGCAGCCGCGGACTAGCGGGGGGGGGAGAGCAGTACTTC.